Shown below are 29 T cell receptor beta chains from a single sample sequenced in a study of PD-1 blockade in mismatch repair-deficient tumors listed by TCRdb under 2017. The library relied on the immunoSEQ multiplex PCR assay. Drawn from immuneACCESS, this table holds only the in-frame rearrangements with V and J called that TCRdb kept. Clones are partly lost; checked studies trace under half to an unresolved V gene and leave the rest unexplained. Present in this sample are 90,000 to 120,000 clones, 82% of which were seen just once. The top ten clones comprise roughly 6.3% of the sample. This material consisted of peripheral blood, taken approximately 35 weeks after starting pembrolizumab. The source of these receptors is an adult with mismatch repair-deficient cancer.

The rearrangement joins TRBV5-1 to TRBJ1-5; 8 nucleotides align to TRBD1. This CDR3 comprises 16 residues. The ends lost 0 bases at V and 3 bases at J; junction bases unmatched: 5. CDR1 is SGHRS, CDR2 YFSETQ, per germline. In nucleotides, the CDR3 is TGCGCCAGCAGCTTGGGGGCAGGGGGCCTCAATCAGCCCCAGCATTTT. It encodes CASSLGAGGLNQPQHF.

This chain joins TRBV6-5 and TRBJ1-4; no clear D. Germline lookup yields CDR1 MNHEY and CDR2 SVGAGI. This CDR3 is built from 15 residues. V lost 4 bases to trimming and J lost 5 bases, with 14 bases between them. The CDR3 protein is CASSFNAGRNEKLFF. Written as DNA, the CDR3 is TGTGCCAGCAGTTTTAACGCCGGACGGAATGAAAAACTGTTTTTT.

The gene calls are TRBV6-4 and TRBJ2-7; D ambiguous. Germline loops: CDR1 MRHNA, CDR2 SNTAGT. The V end lost 6 bases, the J end lost 3 bases, and 12 bases lay between the germline ends. This CDR3 has 13 residues. CDR3 bases: TGTGCCAGCAGCCCCCCCGGGTTCTACGAGCAGTACTTC. This sequence encodes CASSPPGFYEQYF.

V usage is TRBV5-4 and J usage is TRBJ1-2; TRBD1 is a possible D gene (5 bases). The CDR3 loop spans 13 amino acids. The germline V and J ends were trimmed by 0 bases and 6 bases, with 9 bases remaining between them. CDR1 is SGHNT, CDR2 YYREEE, per germline (reference sequence). The CDR3 DNA reads as TGTGCCAGCAGCTTGGGACAAGGGGATGGCTACACCTTC. Translated, it gives CASSLGQGDGYTF.

The gene calls are TRBV6-6 and TRBJ1-2; perhaps TRBD1 as D (5 bases). Germline V gene data show CDR1 as MNHNY and CDR2 as SVGAGI (reference sequence). CDR3 length equals 13 residues. The V and J ends lost 5 bases and 4 bases respectively, with 11 bases between them. The CDR3 sequence: CASSTGTVYGYTF. In nucleotides, the CDR3 is TGTGCCAGCAGTACCGGGACGGTCTATGGCTACACCTTC.

The J gene is TRBJ2-3, the V gene TRBV7-6, with 7 nucleotides matching TRBD2. J was trimmed by 8 bases and V by 5 bases; bases with no gene match: 7. Germline CDR1 is SGHVS and CDR2 is FNYEAQ. The CDR3 runs 13 residues. The CDR3 loop is CASSPRGSLTQYF. The CDR3 DNA sequence: TGTGCCAGCAGCCCGCGGGGGAGCCTTACGCAGTATTTT.

The chain uses TRBV10-3 and TRBJ2-3; D perhaps matches TRBD2 (6 bases). V was shortened by 8 bases and J by 3 bases, with 24 bases between the two germline ends. The length of the CDR3 is 17 residues. Per the germline V gene, CDR1 is ENHRY and CDR2 is SYGVKD. Here the CDR3 DNA reads TGTGCCATCCTGAAGAGGGACTCCACAAAAGGAACAGATACGCAGTATTTT. This sequence encodes CAILKRDSTKGTDTQYF.

The chain couples TRBV5-6 to TRBJ1-5; 9 positions match TRBD1. With 1 base clipped from V and 3 bases from J, the junction kept 5 bases outside the gene matches. The CDR3 has 16 residues. CDR1 is SGHDT, CDR2 YYEEEE, per germline. The CDR3 loop reads CASSLFGQGHNQPQHF. The DNA for the CDR3 is TGTGCCAGCAGCTTGTTTGGACAGGGGCACAATCAGCCCCAGCATTTT.

CDR3 amino acids: CSVEGWTGDETQYF. The CDR3 DNA sequence: TGCAGCGTTGAAGGTTGGACAGGGGACGAGACCCAGTACTTC. This chain connects TRBV29-1 to TRBJ2-5; 9 bases are shared with TRBD1. The CDR3 consists of 14 residues. The J segment lost 5 bases and the V segment lost 1 base, leaving 5 bases of the junction unmatched. In germline, CDR1 is SQVTM, CDR2 ANQGSEA.

The rearrangement joins TRBV2 to TRBJ1-2; the D is unclear. Looked up from germline, CDR1 is SNHLY and CDR2 is FYNNEI. The CDR3 covers 13 residues. Trimming shortened V by 8 bases and J by 5 bases, and 15 bases separated the two germline ends. CDR3 sequence (DNA): TGTGCCAGCGCTGTGGTACAGATTTATGGCTACACCTTC. Translating gives CASAVVQIYGYTF.

The count of this clone is one. The rearrangement joins TRBV5-6 to TRBJ2-2, with TRBD1 matching over 10 bases. This CDR3 contains 17 residues. The germline CDR1 and CDR2 sequences are SGHDT and YYEEEE. V lost 0 bases, J lost 1 base, and 3 bases stayed unmatched. CDR3 amino acids: CASSLGQGAKNTGELFF. Here the CDR3 DNA reads TGTGCCAGCAGCTTGGGACAGGGGGCGAAGAACACCGGGGAGCTGTTTTTT.

The V and J genes are TRBV27 and TRBJ2-2; D remains unclear. Germline-derived CDR1 and CDR2 are MNHEY and SMNVEV (reference sequence). Trimming pared 2 bases from V and 4 bases from J, leaving 8 bases between. This CDR3 comprises 14 residues. The CDR3 coding sequence is TGTGCCAGCAGTTTAACCACACTCACCGGGGAGCTGTTTTTT. Translation gives CASSLTTLTGELFF.

The chain recombines TRBV27 with TRBJ2-2, with a possible D match to TRBD2 (6 bases). This CDR3 spans 16 amino acids. Trimming took 8 bases from V and 2 from J, leaving 18 bases between them. Germline CDR1 and CDR2: MNHEY and SMNVEV (reference sequence). The CDR3 nucleotides are TGTGCCAGCCATTTGCGGGATGGGTCCAACACCGGGGAGCTGTTTTTT. This sequence encodes CASHLRDGSNTGELFF.

The chain uses TRBV18 and TRBJ1-5; D is unresolved. Trimming removed 0 bases at V and 5 bases at J, with 14 bases between. Germline loops: CDR1 KGHSH, CDR2 LQKENI. The CDR3 loop spans 16 amino acids. The CDR3 DNA reads TGTGCCAGCTCACCACCAAGCGGGCCGGCGGATCAGCCCCAGCATTTT. Protein product: CASSPPSGPADQPQHF.

The rearrangement links TRBV7-9 to TRBJ2-2; D possibly corresponds to TRBD1 (6 bases). The V gene lost 5 bases and the J gene lost 1 base, with 17 bases spanning the gap. Germline-derived CDR1 and CDR2 are SEHNR and FQNEAQ (reference sequence). The CDR3 extends over 17 amino acids. CDR3 nucleotide sequence: TGTGCCAGCAGCCCCCATGGTGTACAGGGGAACACCGGGGAGCTGTTTTTT. It is translated as CASSPHGVQGNTGELFF.

This chain joins TRBV4-3 and TRBJ1-5, with D possibly being TRBD1 (6 bases). Germline-derived CDR1 and CDR2 are LGHNA and YSLEER. Trimming took off 1 base at V and 3 bases at J, with 7 bases between the two ends. The CDR3 extends over 14 amino acids. CDR3 residues: CASSQGTDNQPQHF. The CDR3 nucleotides read TGCGCCAGCAGCCAAGGGACAGACAATCAGCCCCAGCATTTT.

The rearrangement joins TRBV6-5 to TRBJ1-1; D is ambiguous. Germline V gene lookup returns CDR1 MNHEY and CDR2 SVGAGI. Trimming stripped 0 bases from V and 2 bases from J, with 4 bases between. This CDR3 has 13 amino acids. Here the CDR3 reads CASSYSINTEAFF. CDR3 sequence (DNA): TGTGCCAGCAGTTACTCGATTAACACTGAAGCTTTCTTT.

The V gene is TRBV19, the J gene TRBJ2-1; no clear D gene. V dropped 4 bases and J dropped 8 bases, with 15 bases sitting between them. CDR1 LNHDA and CDR2 SQIVND come from the germline V gene (reference sequence). The CDR3 runs 14 residues. The CDR3 bases are TGTGCCAGTAGTAAAGATTGGTCGTTGGATGAGCAGTTCTTC. This encodes CASSKDWSLDEQFF. The complete variable domain, with remaining parts taken from reference TRBV19 and TRBJ2-1, reads DGGITQSPKYLFRKEGQNVTLSCEQNLNHDAMYWYRQDPGQGLRLIYYSQIVNDFQKGDIAEGYSVSREKKESFPLTVTSAQKNPTAFYLCASSKDWSLDEQFFGPGTRLTVL.

V and J are TRBV7-2 and TRBJ2-5; 8 bases are a match to TRBD1. The V and J ends lost 4 bases and 1 base, in that order; junction bases with no gene match: 2. The CDR3 is 14 residues long. Germline assignment: CDR1 SGHTA and CDR2 FQGNSA. The CDR3, as DNA: TGTGCCAGCAGCTACGGACAGGGCCAAGAGACCCAGTACTTC. Translated, it gives CASSYGQGQETQYF.

The genes are TRBV19 and TRBJ1-5; 11 bases line up with TRBD1. Germline CDR1 is LNHDA and CDR2 is SQIVND (reference sequence). The trim removed 4 bases at V and 4 bases at J, leaving 9 bases unmatched. This CDR3 is built from 17 residues. Here the CDR3 DNA reads TGTGCCAGTAGTACGAGGGACAGGGGGGCGGATAATCAGCCCCAGCATTTT. It yields the protein CASSTRDRGADNQPQHF.

J is TRBJ1-5 and V is TRBV7-9; D is ambiguous. Germline V gene lookup returns CDR1 SEHNR and CDR2 FQNEAQ (reference sequence). V lost 5 bases, J lost 6 bases, and 8 bases lay in between. This CDR3 spans 12 amino acids. The DNA of the CDR3 is TGTGCCAGCAGCCTAGACCTTCAGCCCCAGCATTTT. Its protein is CASSLDLQPQHF.

The chain combines TRBV30 with TRBJ2-7, with a weak D call TRBD2 (6 bases). V dropped 0 bases and J dropped 3 bases, with 15 bases sitting between them. Per the germline V gene, CDR1 is GTSNPN and CDR2 is SVGIG (reference sequence). CDR3 length: 15 residues. The CDR3 region has the DNA TGTGCCTGGAGTGTCGGGAGCGGAGCTTACTACGAGCAGTACTTC. Translating gives CAWSVGSGAYYEQYF.

The genes are TRBV4-2 and TRBJ2-1, with 12 nucleotides matching TRBD2. V gave up 0 bases and J gave up 10 bases; unmatched junction bases: 7. The CDR3 runs to 16 residues. The germline V gene encodes CDR1 LGHNA and CDR2 YNFKEQ. CDR3 region: CASSQDQTSGGTEQFF. The CDR3 nucleotides are TGTGCCAGCAGCCAAGATCAAACTAGCGGGGGGACGGAGCAGTTCTTC.

The chain is built from TRBV7-8 and TRBJ1-5, with TRBD1 identical over 9 bases. The germline gives CDR1 SGHVS, CDR2 FQNEAQ. The CDR3 spans 15 residues. Trimming took 3 bases from V and 4 from J; bases not matched to a gene: 4. CDR3 sequence reads: CASSFQGTGNQPQHF. Here the CDR3 DNA reads TGTGCCAGCAGCTTCCAGGGGACAGGGAATCAGCCCCAGCATTTT.

The CDR3 DNA is TGCGCCAGCAGCTTGTCCCAGCCTAATGAAAAACTGTTTTTT. Translated: CASSLSQPNEKLFF. The chain is built from TRBV5-1 and TRBJ1-4; unclear D gene. The CDR3 runs to 14 residues. V was shortened by 1 base and J by 3 bases, with 7 bases between the two germline ends. Germline V gene lookup returns CDR1 SGHRS and CDR2 YFSETQ.

The V gene is TRBV9, the J gene TRBJ2-5, with D perhaps being TRBD1 or TRBD2 (7 bases each). The CDR3 is 17 residues long. CDR1 is SGDLS, CDR2 YYNGEE, per germline. Trimming shortened V by 4 bases and J by 0 bases, and 19 bases separated the two germline ends. The CDR3 DNA sequence: TGTGCCAGCAGCTTCCCTCAGGGGGAGGGGGACCAAGAGACCCAGTACTTC. Protein product: CASSFPQGEGDQETQYF. The variable domain in full, completed from reference TRBV9 and TRBJ2-5, reads DSGVTQTPKHLITATGQRVTLRCSPRSGDLSVYWYQQSLDQGLQFLIQYYNGEERAKGNILERFSAQQFPDLHSELNLSSLELGDSALYFCASSFPQGEGDQETQYFGPGTRLLVL.

A single count supports this clone. V and J are TRBV12-5 and TRBJ2-1, with D unresolved. This CDR3 has 17 amino acids. Looked up from germline, CDR1 is LGHNT and CDR2 is FRNRAP. V was cut by 0 bases and J by 0 bases, with 12 bases left in between. CDR3 sequence (DNA): TGTGCTAGTGGTTTGGTACGGACGCTAAGCTCCTACAATGAGCAGTTCTTC. This encodes CASGLVRTLSSYNEQFF.

This rearrangement joins TRBV13 to TRBJ1-2; D is unresolved. The CDR3 is 14 amino acids. V dropped 2 bases and J dropped 7 bases, with 14 bases sitting between them. CDR1 and CDR2 (germline): PRHDT, FYEKMQ (reference sequence). The chain's CDR3 is CASSLFRASGGYTF. Here the CDR3 DNA reads TGTGCCAGCAGCTTATTTAGGGCCTCCGGTGGCTACACCTTC. Based on the CDR3 plus reference TRBV13 and TRBJ1-2, the full variable domain is AAGVIQSPRHLIKEKRETATLKCYPIPRHDTVYWYQQGPGQDPQFLISFYEKMQSDKGSIPDRFSAQQFSDYHSELNMSSLELGDSALYFCASSLFRASGGYTFGSGTRLTVV.

This chain joins TRBV29-1 and TRBJ2-7, with 12 bases identical to TRBD2. The trim removed 6 bases at V and 4 bases at J, leaving 4 bases unmatched. The CDR3 extends over 13 amino acids. The germline V gene has CDR1 SQVTM and CDR2 ANQGSEA. The DNA for the CDR3 is TGCAGCGTCCTAGCGGGAGGGCTTTACGAGCAGTACTTC. The encoded protein is CSVLAGGLYEQYF.